The clone carrying this T cell receptor beta chain appeared a few times. Its specificity is not known. CDR1 and CDR2 from the germline V gene are MNHEY and SVGAGI. V lost 5 bases and J 6 bases, leaving 17 bases between the germline ends. The CDR3 contains 15 residues. This record comes from a study of T cell repertoires in cytomegalovirus infection. Study as a whole: Public TCR beta signatures marked donors with CMV infection and the matching HLA.

Each CDR3 protein gets one entry after TCRdb re-called the reads with MiXCR. This table holds about 530,000 distinct CDR3 sequences, around 27% found once. Overall study results and limits: In two of eight donors, the top clonotype was HLA-C-restricted CMV-specific.

The clonotype comes from a human donor in good health (CMV status not recorded). Some clones in this sample may be carry-over from other donors' samples. This chain connects TRBV6-5 to TRBJ2-1, with no clear D. Sequenced sample: PBMCs. CDR3 DNA sequence: TGTGCCAGCAGTCAGCTAACGGCCGCGCTCAATGAGCAGTTCTTC. It specifies CASSQLTAALNEQFF.